Below, 7 T cell receptor beta chains from the same sample are listed, as sequenced in a study of somatic mutations in cytotoxic T cells in rheumatoid arthritis (dated by TCRdb to between 2016 and 2019). The library was built by means of the immunoSEQ multiplex PCR assay. TCRdb's version of the immuneACCESS table is confined to in-frame rearrangements and falls short of the full clone set. An unresolved V gene accounts for under half of the shortfall where checked; the remainder is of unknown origin. This sample holds about 36,000 clones; approximately 80% were observed only once. In total, the top ten clones hold more than 2.5% of the sample. Sequenced sample: CD8+ T cells sorted from blood. The receptors stem from a man aged 35 to 55 in good health.

The chain links TRBV6-6 to TRBJ2-3; 14 bases map to TRBD2. J lost 2 bases, V lost 5 bases, and 3 bases had no gene match. Germline-derived CDR1 and CDR2 are MNHNY and SVGAGI (reference sequence). The CDR3 length is 16 residues. The CDR3 DNA follows: TGTGCCAGCAGTATGACTAGCGGGAGGGCCACAGATACGCAGTATTTT. Encoded protein: CASSMTSGRATDTQYF.

This chain links TRBV27 with TRBJ2-2, with D unresolved. The CDR3 sequence is 13 residues long. The germline V gene encodes CDR1 MNHEY and CDR2 SMNVEV (reference sequence). V was trimmed by 4 bases and J by 6 bases, leaving 9 bases between them. The CDR3 loop reads CASSSWGSGELFF. As DNA, the CDR3 is TGTGCCAGCAGTTCCTGGGGATCCGGGGAGCTGTTTTTT.

The chain couples TRBV7-9 to TRBJ2-1, with TRBD2 matching over 8 bases. Germline V gene sequence: CDR1 SEHNR, CDR2 FQNEAQ (reference sequence). The CDR3 sequence is 15 residues long. V was clipped by 1 base and J by 2 bases; unmatched bases: 1. The CDR3 DNA reads as TGTGCCAGCAGCTTAGTAGCGGGACCCTACAATGAGCAGTTCTTC. Translated: CASSLVAGPYNEQFF.

This chain links TRBV4-3 with TRBJ2-2; the match to TRBD2 covers 8 bases. After removal of 0 bases from V and 4 bases from J, the junction contained 4 bases not matched to a gene. CDR3 length: 16 residues. Looked up from germline, CDR1 is LGHNA and CDR2 is YSLEER. DNA for the CDR3: TGCGCCAGCAGCCAAGATTTAAGCGGGAGCACCGGGGAGCTGTTTTTT. It specifies CASSQDLSGSTGELFF.

The CDR3 region has the DNA TGTGCCAGCAGTGAGGGCAAGCGGGGGACCTACGAGCAGTACTTC. Amino acids: CASSEGKRGTYEQYF. This rearrangement joins TRBV6-1 to TRBJ2-7; TRBD2 aligns across 8 bases. V lost 3 bases, J lost 2 bases, and 6 bases stayed unmatched. The CDR3 length is 15 residues. Germline assignment: CDR1 MNHNS and CDR2 SASEGT.

This rearrangement joins TRBV29-1 to TRBJ2-7, with 7 bases matching TRBD1. J lost 0 bases, V lost 5 bases, and 7 bases had no gene match. CDR1 is SQVTM, CDR2 ANQGSEA, per germline. This CDR3 is built from 14 residues. The CDR3 nucleotides read TGCAGCGTTTTTGGTAGGGACAGCTCCTACGAGCAGTACTTC. Its protein product is CSVFGRDSSYEQYF.

The chain is built from TRBV9 and TRBJ2-1, with 10 nucleotides matching TRBD1. The CDR3 is 16 amino acids. Looked up from germline, CDR1 is SGDLS and CDR2 is YYNGEE. Trimming cost V 6 bases and J 7 bases; bases outside gene matches: 13. The CDR3 DNA follows: TGTGCCAGCACCACACGACAGGGGGCGAGGTGGAATGAGCAGTTCTTC. It translates to CASTTRQGARWNEQFF.